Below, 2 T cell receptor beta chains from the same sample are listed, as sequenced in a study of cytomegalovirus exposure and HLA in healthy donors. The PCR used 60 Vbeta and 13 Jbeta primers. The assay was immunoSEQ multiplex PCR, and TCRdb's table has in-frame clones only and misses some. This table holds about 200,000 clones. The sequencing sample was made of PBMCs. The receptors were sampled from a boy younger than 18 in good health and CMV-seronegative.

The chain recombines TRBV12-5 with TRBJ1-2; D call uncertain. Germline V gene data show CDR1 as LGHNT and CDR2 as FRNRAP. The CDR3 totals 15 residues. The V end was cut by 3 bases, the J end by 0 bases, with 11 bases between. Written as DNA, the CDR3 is TGTGCTAGTGGTTTAGACGGACTACCTAACTATGGCTACACCTTC. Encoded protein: CASGLDGLPNYGYTF. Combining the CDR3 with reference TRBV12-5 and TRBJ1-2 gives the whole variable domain DARVTQTPRHKVTEMGQEVTMRCQPILGHNTVFWYRQTMMQGLELLAYFRNRAPLDDSGMPKDRFSAEMPDATLATLKIQPSEPRDSAVYFCASGLDGLPNYGYTFGSGTRLTVV.

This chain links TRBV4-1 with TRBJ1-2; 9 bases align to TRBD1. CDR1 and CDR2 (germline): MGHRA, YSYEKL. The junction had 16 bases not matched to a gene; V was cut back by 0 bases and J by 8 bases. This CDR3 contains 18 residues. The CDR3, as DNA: TGCGCCAGCAGCCAAGATCCCGGGACAGGGAGATATAAGTCGGGCTACACCTTC. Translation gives CASSQDPGTGRYKSGYTF.